Each of the 30 T cell receptor beta chains below was sequenced from the same sample in a study of identical twins. MiXCR was run by TCRdb on the 5' RACE reads, yielding one entry per CDR3 protein. The sample holds nearly 900,000 distinct CDR3 sequences, around 12% seen once. These data were likewise used in another study, on yellow fever vaccine responses in identical twins.

The material sequenced was PBMCs. Receptor source: a woman between 18 and 29 years old in good health.

This sequence joins TRBV20-1 and TRBJ2-3; D possibly corresponds to TRBD2 (6 bases). This CDR3 has 15 residues. Germline lookup yields CDR1 DFQATT and CDR2 SNEGSKA (reference sequence). Trimming took 3 bases from V and 5 from J, leaving 18 bases between them. The CDR3 loop is CSASKLANRGDTQYF. As DNA, the CDR3 is TGCAGTGCTAGCAAGCTAGCGAACCGGGGAGATACGCAGTATTTT.

The V gene is TRBV10-3, the J gene TRBJ2-7, with a tentative D call TRBD2 (5 bases). The CDR3 is 12 amino acids. Germline V gene sequence: CDR1 ENHRY, CDR2 SYGVKD. V dropped 4 bases and J dropped 7 bases, with 11 bases sitting between them. The CDR3 sequence is CAISGSREEQYF. The CDR3 DNA sequence: TGTGCCATCAGTGGCTCGAGGGAGGAGCAGTACTTC.

This clonotype was counted at least ten times. The rearrangement uses TRBV6-2 or TRBV6-3 and TRBJ2-7; no clear D gene. CDR1 and CDR2 from the germline V gene are MNHEY and SVGEGT. CDR3 size: 13 residues. V gave up 4 bases and J gave up 2 bases, with 9 bases separating them. CDR3: CASSSPGAYEQYF. The CDR3 nucleotides are TGTGCCAGCAGTTCCCCCGGTGCCTACGAGCAGTACTTC.

This clonotype showed up many times. This sequence joins TRBV19 and TRBJ1-2; D perhaps matches TRBD1 (5 bases). The CDR3 has 14 amino acids. Trimming stripped 7 bases from V and 3 bases from J, with 15 bases between. The V gene's germline CDR1 is LNHDA and CDR2 SQIVND (reference sequence). The CDR3 spells CASTNLQGYYGYTF. The DNA for the CDR3 is TGTGCCAGTACCAACCTCCAGGGCTACTATGGCTACACCTTC. Supplemented by reference TRBV19 and TRBJ1-2, the full variable domain reads DGGITQSPKYLFRKEGQNVTLSCEQNLNHDAMYWYRQDPGQGLRLIYYSQIVNDFQKGDIAEGYSVSREKKESFPLTVTSAQKNPTAFYLCASTNLQGYYGYTFGSGTRLTVV.

This clonotype has just a few counts. CDR3 nucleotide sequence: TGTGCCAGCAGCCTTAGCGGGCCTTCCTACAATGAGCAGTTCTTC. As protein: CASSLSGPSYNEQFF. The chain recombines TRBV14 with TRBJ2-1; the match to TRBD2 covers 7 bases. Germline V lookup: CDR1 SGHDN, CDR2 FVKESK. Trimming took 4 bases from V and 1 from J; bases not matched to a gene: 4. There are 15 residues in the CDR3.

This clonotype was counted between two and nine times. The genes are TRBV2 and TRBJ2-2; tentative D call: TRBD1 (6 bases). Deletions cut 8 bases from V and 3 bases from J, with 16 bases between. From germline, CDR1 is SNHLY and CDR2 FYNNEI. The CDR3 has 15 residues. CDR3 DNA: TGTGCCAGCGAGGAGGTGGGGGCCTACACCGGGGAGCTGTTTTTT. This translates into CASEEVGAYTGELFF.

This clonotype has more than one count but fewer than ten. The chain joins TRBV27 to TRBJ1-4; D is unclear. Germline CDR1 and CDR2: MNHEY and SMNVEV (reference sequence). The CDR3 is 14 amino acids. The V gene lost 7 bases and the J gene lost 4 bases, with 13 bases spanning the gap. The CDR3 DNA sequence: TGTGCCAGCATGAGAGGCCAGGATAATGAAAAACTGTTTTTT. Translated, it gives CASMRGQDNEKLFF.

This clonotype was seen ten or more times. The V gene is TRBV10-1, the J gene TRBJ2-1, with D possibly being TRBD2 (6 bases). The germline V gene has CDR1 WNHNN and CDR2 SYGVQD (reference sequence). V was clipped by 5 bases and J by 3 bases, with 14 bases between them. This CDR3 spans 15 amino acids. The CDR3 nucleotides read TGCGCCAGCAGTCCCTTCGGGGGACTCTACAATGAGCAGTTCTTC. This codes for CASSPFGGLYNEQFF.

The chain links TRBV4-1 to TRBJ2-3; 16 bases are shared with TRBD2. J gave up 5 bases and V 4 bases, and 6 bases lay outside the gene matches. Germline V gene sequence: CDR1 MGHRA, CDR2 YSYEKL. The CDR3 length is 17 residues. CDR3 bases: TGCGCCAGCAGCCGTGGGGGACTAGCGGGAGGGCAAGATACGCAGTATTTT. Translated: CASSRGGLAGGQDTQYF.

In DNA form, the CDR3 reads TGTGCCAGCAGCTGTCGGATGGATGCGGGCAGTGAGTTCTTC. Its translation: CASSCRMDAGSEFF. The J gene is TRBJ2-1, the V gene TRBV5-7; TRBD2 is a possible D gene (5 bases). TRBV5-7 carries the ORF label, with uncertain function. The CDR3 is made up of 14 amino acids. Trimming pared 3 bases from V and 14 bases from J, leaving 21 bases between.

This clonotype was observed a handful of times. The chain carries TRBV7-9 and TRBJ2-5; perhaps TRBD1 as D (7 bases). Germline CDR1 and CDR2: SEHNR and FQNEAQ (reference sequence). V lost 2 bases and J lost 5, with 15 bases in between. The CDR3 has 15 residues. CDR3 protein: CASSLLQGGTETQYF. In nucleotides, the CDR3 is TGTGCCAGCAGCTTACTGCAGGGGGGAACGGAGACCCAGTACTTC.

This clonotype appeared many times. The rearrangement links TRBV29-1 to TRBJ1-2; D is uncertain. CDR1 SQVTM and CDR2 ANQGSEA come from the germline V gene. Trimming pared 2 bases from V and 6 bases from J, leaving 10 bases between. The CDR3 contains 12 residues. The CDR3 DNA reads TGCAGCGTTGAACCGTTTAGGGATGGCTACACCTTC. Translation: CSVEPFRDGYTF.

The genes are TRBV21-1 and TRBJ2-2; TRBD1 is the table's D call and was not checked against the DNA. TRBV21-1 is given as a pseudogene. The CDR3 is 18 amino acids. The CDR3 here is CASSSGNGSEDPTGELFF. In DNA, the CDR3 is TGTGCCAGCAGCTCAGGGAATGGTTCAGAAGATCCAACCGGGGAGCTGTTTTTT.

This clonotype was recorded a few times. V is TRBV4-2 and J is TRBJ1-1; TRBD1 might be the D (6 bases). This CDR3 region has 16 residues. Trimming cost V 7 bases and J 0 bases, with 18 bases left between them. Germline-derived CDR1 and CDR2 are LGHNA and YNFKEQ. The CDR3 spells CASTSGAGGLNTEAFF. The CDR3 region has the DNA TGTGCCAGCACCTCAGGCGCCGGGGGGCTGAACACTGAAGCTTTCTTT.

The chain uses TRBV20-1 and TRBJ1-6; perhaps TRBD1 as D (6 bases). This CDR3 is built from 12 residues. Between the trimmed V and J ends, which lost 7 bases and 4 bases, there was a span of 8 bases. The germline V gene encodes CDR1 DFQATT and CDR2 SNEGSKA (reference sequence). The CDR3 DNA reads TGCAGTGTACAGGGATATAATTCACCCCTCCACTTT. This translates into CSVQGYNSPLHF.

This chain connects TRBV7-9 to TRBJ2-1; D remains ambiguous. V lost 0 bases to trimming and J lost 9 bases, with 0 bases between them. The CDR3 is made up of 10 amino acids. Germline V lookup: CDR1 SEHNR, CDR2 FQNEAQ (reference sequence). The CDR3 here is CASSLAEQFF. For the CDR3, the DNA is TGTGCCAGCAGCTTAGCTGAGCAGTTCTTC.

This clonotype was found many times. V and J are TRBV2 and TRBJ2-1, with 9 bases aligning to TRBD2. After removal of 7 bases from V and 0 bases from J, the junction contained 7 bases not matched to a gene. There are 16 residues in the CDR3. Germline CDR1 is SNHLY and CDR2 is FYNNEI. CDR3 in amino acids: CASNDLAGASYNEQFF. Here the CDR3 DNA reads TGTGCCAGCAATGATTTAGCGGGAGCCTCCTACAATGAGCAGTTCTTC.

This clonotype was counted a few times. The CDR3 DNA reads TGTGCCAGCAGCTTAAATCTTCAGAACACTGAAGCTTTCTTT. Encoded protein: CASSLNLQNTEAFF. The chain employs TRBV7-9 and TRBJ1-1; no reliable D call. Germline values: CDR1 SEHNR, CDR2 FQNEAQ (reference sequence). The V and J ends lost 2 bases and 1 base respectively, with 8 bases between them. This CDR3 has 14 amino acids.

V usage is TRBV10-2 and J usage is TRBJ1-2; TRBD1 aligns across 7 bases. The junction had 1 base not matched to a gene; V was cut back by 8 bases and J by 4 bases. Germline CDR1 WSHSY, CDR2 SAAADI. The CDR3 consists of 11 residues. The CDR3, as DNA: TGCGCCAGCGAGGGGGCCTATGGCTACACCTTC. Encoded protein: CASEGAYGYTF.

The chain combines TRBV2 with TRBJ2-3; no firm D call. CDR1 and CDR2 from the germline V gene are SNHLY and FYNNEI. Trimming pared 2 bases from V and 0 bases from J, leaving 9 bases between. This CDR3 has 15 amino acids. The chain's CDR3 is CASSELGTSTDTQYF. The CDR3 DNA reads TGTGCCAGCAGTGAATTAGGAACTAGCACAGATACGCAGTATTTT.

In its sample, this clonotype was seen a few times. This chain connects TRBV12-3 or TRBV12-4 to TRBJ2-1; maybe TRBD1 (5 bases). V lost 5 bases and J 0 bases, leaving 11 bases between the germline ends. The CDR3 covers 15 residues. This chain's CDR3 is CASSATDSSYNEQFF. DNA for the CDR3: TGTGCCAGCAGTGCCACAGACAGCTCCTACAATGAGCAGTTCTTC.

In this sample, this clonotype turned up a few times. This chain joins TRBV28 and TRBJ2-1; no definite D call. This CDR3 region has 15 residues. Trimming removed 6 bases from V and 0 bases from J, with 12 bases in between. The germline V gene encodes CDR1 MDHEN and CDR2 SYDVKM. Written as DNA, the CDR3 is TGTGCCAGCAGATTAGCCTGGAGCTCCTACAATGAGCAGTTCTTC. Translating it yields CASRLAWSSYNEQFF.

A remark on this clonotype: A much bigger clone sits one base away, suggesting this may be a read error. The rearrangement joins TRBV4-1 to TRBJ2-1; no definite D call. The V gene's germline CDR1 is MGHRA and CDR2 YSYEKL. The CDR3 totals 16 residues. This CDR3 is CASSQVGGVPYDEQFF. For the CDR3, the DNA is TGCGCCAGCAGCCAAGTTGGTGGGGTCCCCTACGATGAGCAGTTCTTC.

The chain is built from TRBV7-9 and TRBJ2-7; a possible D gene is TRBD2 (5 bases). Looked up from germline, CDR1 is SEHNR and CDR2 is FQNEAQ (reference sequence). The CDR3 contains 15 residues. V dropped 1 base and J dropped 4 bases, with 14 bases sitting between them. The CDR3 nucleotides are TGTGCCAGCAGCTTAGGGTTGCCGGGGTTTTACGAGCAGTACGTC. Protein: CASSLGLPGFYEQYV.

The sample holds many counts of this clonotype. The chain links TRBV4-2 to TRBJ1-2; D unclear. Per germline, CDR1 LGHNA and CDR2 YNFKEQ. The CDR3 consists of 16 residues. With 3 bases removed from V and 1 base from J, the gap between germline ends came to 15 bases. The DNA of the CDR3 is TGTGCCAGCAGCCAGGATATTGGGCCCCTTAACTATGGCTACACCTTC. The encoded protein is CASSQDIGPLNYGYTF.

The chain employs TRBV12-3 or TRBV12-4 and TRBJ1-2; no definite D call. The CDR3 totals 13 residues. V was trimmed by 2 bases and J by 0 bases, leaving 4 bases between them. The CDR3 sequence: CASSLTPNYGYTF. CDR3 nucleotide sequence: TGTGCCAGCAGTTTAACTCCTAACTATGGCTACACCTTC.

This clonotype was picked up a small number of times. The gene calls are TRBV5-1 and TRBJ2-1, with no clear D. Germline V CDR1 and CDR2: SGHRS, YFSETQ. V was cut by 4 bases and J by 0 bases, with 14 bases left in between. The CDR3 is 16 residues long. CDR3 sequence: CASSPTPSASYNEQFF. As DNA, the CDR3 is TGCGCCAGCAGCCCCACCCCTTCCGCCTCCTACAATGAGCAGTTCTTC.

This clonotype was found a few times. This chain links TRBV7-8 with TRBJ2-3, with D maybe TRBD2 (7 bases). Germline lookup yields CDR1 SGHVS and CDR2 FQNEAQ. The CDR3 consists of 16 residues. Trimming shortened V by 5 bases and J by 5 bases, and 20 bases separated the two germline ends. The DNA of the CDR3 is TGTGCCAGCAGCGCCCGAAACGGGGGGCCGAGAGATACGCAGTATTTT. It encodes CASSARNGGPRDTQYF. Looking up the rest from reference TRBV7-8 and TRBJ2-3 gives the full variable domain: GAGVSQSPRYKVAKRGQDVALRCDPISGHVSLFWYQQALGQGPEFLTYFQNEAQLDKSGLPSDRFFAERPEGSVSTLKIQRTQQEDSAVYLCASSARNGGPRDTQYFGPGTRLTVL.

The table lists this clonotype with a few counts. The gene calls are TRBV6-5 and TRBJ2-2; 12 positions match TRBD2. V shed 2 bases and J 0 bases; nucleotides not matched to a gene: 4. Germline assignment: CDR1 MNHEY and CDR2 SVGAGI. This CDR3 region has 18 residues. The CDR3 sequence: CASSYRLAGASNTGELFF. As DNA, the CDR3 is TGTGCCAGCAGTTACCGACTAGCGGGGGCCTCGAACACCGGGGAGCTGTTTTTT.

The sample holds a few counts of this clonotype. The rearrangement joins TRBV28 to TRBJ2-6; the D is unclear. Trimming removed 3 bases at V and 0 bases at J, with 12 bases between. Germline V gives CDR1 MDHEN, CDR2 SYDVKM. The CDR3 length is 17 residues. In DNA, the CDR3 is TGTGCCAGCAGTTTCTTACACCCAAGCTCTGGGGCCAACGTCCTGACTTTC. Protein sequence: CASSFLHPSSGANVLTF.